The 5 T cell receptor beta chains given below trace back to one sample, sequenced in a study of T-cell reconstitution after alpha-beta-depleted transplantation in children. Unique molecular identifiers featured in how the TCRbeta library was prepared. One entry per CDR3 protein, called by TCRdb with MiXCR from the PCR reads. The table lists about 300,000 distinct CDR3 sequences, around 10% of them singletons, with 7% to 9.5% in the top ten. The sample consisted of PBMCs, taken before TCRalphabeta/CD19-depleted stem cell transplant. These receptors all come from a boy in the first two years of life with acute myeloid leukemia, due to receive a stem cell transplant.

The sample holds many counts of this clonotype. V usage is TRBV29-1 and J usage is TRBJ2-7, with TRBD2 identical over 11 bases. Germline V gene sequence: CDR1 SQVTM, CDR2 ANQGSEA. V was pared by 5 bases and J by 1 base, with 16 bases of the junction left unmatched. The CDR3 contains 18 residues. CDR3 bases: TGCAGCGTTACCAGCGTTAGCGGGAGGGATCCGGTTTCCTACGAGCAGTACTTC. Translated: CSVTSVSGRDPVSYEQYF.

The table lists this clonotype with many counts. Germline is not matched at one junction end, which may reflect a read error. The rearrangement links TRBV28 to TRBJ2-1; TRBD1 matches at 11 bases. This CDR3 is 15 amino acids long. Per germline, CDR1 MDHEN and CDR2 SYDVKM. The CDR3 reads CATLGGDRGGNEHFF. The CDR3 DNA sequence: TGTGCCACCCTAGGGGGGGACAGGGGGGGCAATGAGCATTTCTTC.

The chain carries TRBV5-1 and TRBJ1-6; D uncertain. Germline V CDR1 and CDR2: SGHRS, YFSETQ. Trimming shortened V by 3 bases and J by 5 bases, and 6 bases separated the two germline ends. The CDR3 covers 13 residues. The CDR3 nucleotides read TGCGCCAGCAGCTACAGCAATAATTCACCCCTCCACTTT. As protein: CASSYSNNSPLHF.

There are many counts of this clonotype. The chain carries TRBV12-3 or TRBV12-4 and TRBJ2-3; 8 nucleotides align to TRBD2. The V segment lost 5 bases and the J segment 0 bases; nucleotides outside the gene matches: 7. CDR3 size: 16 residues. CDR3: CASSNPTSASTDTQYF. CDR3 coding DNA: TGTGCCAGCAGTAACCCGACTAGCGCAAGCACAGATACGCAGTATTTT.

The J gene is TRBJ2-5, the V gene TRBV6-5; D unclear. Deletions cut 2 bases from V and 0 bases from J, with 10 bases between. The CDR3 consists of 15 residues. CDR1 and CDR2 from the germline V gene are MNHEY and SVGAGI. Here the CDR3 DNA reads TGTGCCAGCAGTTACGGCGGAGCTTACCAAGAGACCCAGTACTTC. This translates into CASSYGGAYQETQYF.